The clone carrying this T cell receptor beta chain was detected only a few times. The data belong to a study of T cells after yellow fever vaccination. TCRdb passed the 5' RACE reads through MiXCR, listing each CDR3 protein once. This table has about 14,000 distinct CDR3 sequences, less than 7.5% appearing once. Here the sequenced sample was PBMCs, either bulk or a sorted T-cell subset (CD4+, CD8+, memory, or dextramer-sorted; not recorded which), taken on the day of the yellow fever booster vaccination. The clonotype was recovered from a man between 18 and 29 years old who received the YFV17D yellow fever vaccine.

The CDR3 DNA reads as TGTGCCAGCAGCTTAGTCCGGGGACTAGCTGTAGAGCAGTACTTC. The encoded protein is CASSLVRGLAVEQYF. The J gene is TRBJ2-7, the V gene TRBV7-2; 9 positions agree with TRBD2. CDR1 and CDR2 from the germline V gene are SGHTA and FQGNSA. The CDR3 runs 15 residues. Trimming took 1 base from V and 7 from J; bases not matched to a gene: 8.